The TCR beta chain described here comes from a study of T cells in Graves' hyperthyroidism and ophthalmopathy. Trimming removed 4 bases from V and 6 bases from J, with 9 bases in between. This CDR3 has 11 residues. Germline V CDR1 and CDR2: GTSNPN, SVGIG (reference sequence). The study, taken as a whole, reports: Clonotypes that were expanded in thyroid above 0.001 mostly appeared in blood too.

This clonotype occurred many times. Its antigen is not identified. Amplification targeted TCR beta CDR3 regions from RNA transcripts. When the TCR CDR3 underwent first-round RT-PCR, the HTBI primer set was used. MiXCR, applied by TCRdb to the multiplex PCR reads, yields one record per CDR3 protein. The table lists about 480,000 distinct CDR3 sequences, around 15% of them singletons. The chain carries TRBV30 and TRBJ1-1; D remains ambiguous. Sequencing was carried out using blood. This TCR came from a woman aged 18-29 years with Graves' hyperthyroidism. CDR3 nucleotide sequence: TGTGCCTGGAACAGTTTGGCTGAAGCTTTCTTT. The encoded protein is CAWNSLAEAFF.